Described below is a single T cell receptor beta chain sequence and its context. Germline V gene data show CDR1 as LNHDA and CDR2 as SQIVND (reference sequence). The junction had 8 bases not matched to a gene; V was cut back by 9 bases and J by 5 bases. The CDR3 loop spans 14 amino acids. The data derive from a study of OX40 agonist ivuxolimab in advanced cancers. Study in general: There were three patients with partial responses, one having hepatocellular carcinoma and two cutaneous melanoma.

Data came from immunoSEQ multiplex PCR; TCRdb stores just in-frame clones and leaves some out. The sample records about 75,000 clones, 90% being singletons. Blood draws occurred at baseline, cycle 4 day 1, and cycle 7 day 1. This clonotype originated in an adult with an advanced solid tumor such as melanoma, head and neck, liver or kidney cancer. The chain couples TRBV19 to TRBJ2-1, with TRBD2 identical over 9 bases. This specimen was CD4+ or CD8+ T cells sorted from blood, taken in a trial of the OX40 agonist ivuxolimab. CDR3 region: CASGGGRVHNEQFF. CDR3 in DNA: TGTGCCAGCGGGGGCGGGAGGGTTCACAATGAGCAGTTCTTC.